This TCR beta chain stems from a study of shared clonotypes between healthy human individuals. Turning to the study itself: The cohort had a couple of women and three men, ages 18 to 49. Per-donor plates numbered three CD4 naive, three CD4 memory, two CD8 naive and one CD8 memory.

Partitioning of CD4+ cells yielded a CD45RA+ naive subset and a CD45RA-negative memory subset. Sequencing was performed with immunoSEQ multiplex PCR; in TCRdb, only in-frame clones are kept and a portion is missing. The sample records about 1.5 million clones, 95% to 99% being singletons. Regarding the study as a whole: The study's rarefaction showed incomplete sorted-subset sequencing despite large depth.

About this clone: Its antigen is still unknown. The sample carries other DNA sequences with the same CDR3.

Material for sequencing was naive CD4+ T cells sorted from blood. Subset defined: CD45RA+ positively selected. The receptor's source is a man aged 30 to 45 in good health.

The CDR3 DNA sequence: TGTGCCAGCAGTCTCTTAGGTGGCTATGGCTACACCTTC. This gives the protein CASSLLGGYGYTF. The chain has TRBV28 and TRBJ1-2; D call uncertain. Trimming removed 5 bases from V and 4 bases from J, with 11 bases in between. Germline values: CDR1 MDHEN, CDR2 SYDVKM. This CDR3 contains 13 residues.